This T cell receptor beta chain is from a study of blood T cell repertoires in COVID-19. Turning to the study itself: Samples came from the United States, Italy and Spain, spanning acute and convalescent COVID-19.

Here immunoSEQ multiplex PCR was the method, and the copy in TCRdb shows in-frame clones only, minus some. This table has about 300,000 clones, about 80% appearing once. V gave up 6 bases and J gave up 2 bases, with 13 bases separating them. The germline CDR1 and CDR2 sequences are LGHNA and YNFKEQ. The CDR3 loop spans 14 amino acids. Sequences were obtained from peripheral blood. The rearrangement uses TRBV4-2 and TRBJ1-1; D not certain. The receptor comes from a woman in her 50s who had recovered from COVID-19. In nucleotides, the CDR3 is TGTGCCAGCAGTCTCACAGACCTCAACACTGAAGCTTTCTTT. Its protein is CASSLTDLNTEAFF.